Sequencing of this T cell receptor (beta chain) was carried out in a study of blood T cell repertoires in COVID-19. Profiling relied on immunoSEQ multiplex PCR, and the TCRdb table lists in-frame clones only, not all of them. The data show 300,000 to 400,000 clones, with 85% to 90% seen just once and around 1% held by the top ten. Everyone who took part was about 18 to 90 years old, and they came from about two dozen US areas. V lost 1 base, J lost 4 bases, and 6 bases stayed unmatched. Per germline, CDR1 SEHNR and CDR2 FQNEAQ (reference sequence). CDR3 length equals 17 residues. The clonotype originates from a young man who had recovered from COVID-19. Sequenced material: PBMCs or T cells enriched from blood (not recorded which). The J gene is TRBJ2-6, the V gene TRBV7-9, with 8 bases that match TRBD1. DNA for the CDR3: TGTGCCAGCAGCTTAGAATGGACAGGGACAGGGGCCAACGTCCTGACTTTC. It specifies CASSLEWTGTGANVLTF. Based on the CDR3 plus reference TRBV7-9 and TRBJ2-6, the full variable domain is DTGVSQNPRHKITKRGQNVTFRCDPISEHNRLYWYRQTLGQGPEFLTYFQNEAQLEKSRLLSDRFSAERPKGSFSTLEIQRTEQGDSAMYLCASSLEWTGTGANVLTFGAGSRLTVL.